This entry is about one T cell receptor beta chain. Its specificity is not known. Trimming took 2 bases from V and 1 from J; bases not matched to a gene: 5. The CDR3 length is 18 residues. CDR1 and CDR2 (germline): KGHSH, LQKENI. PCR involved 60 Vbeta and 13 Jbeta primers. Only in-frame clones appear in the TCRdb table, and some are missing; sequencing was by immunoSEQ multiplex PCR. The sample contains approximately 97,000 clones, around 73% of which appear only once. This sample was included in a study of cytomegalovirus exposure and HLA in healthy donors. Whole-study results and caveats: Within an earlier analysis, most TCR beta V segments proved productive either about 87% or about 30% of the time. In a later analysis, parvovirus B19, influenza, CMV and Epstein-Barr virus appeared linked to several top co-occurrence clusters.

The chain has TRBV18 and TRBJ2-6; 10 bases line up with TRBD1. The sequence derives from a woman aged 40 to 50 in good health and CMV-seropositive. The source material was PBMCs. The CDR3 here is CASSPGGTGESGANVLTF. As DNA, the CDR3 is TGTGCCAGCTCACCAGGAGGGACAGGGGAGTCTGGGGCCAACGTCCTGACTTTC.